This T cell receptor beta chain comes out of a study of identical twins (dated by TCRdb to 2016 to 2017). Concerning the study at large: TCR alpha and beta repertoires from monozygotic twins, unrelated adults of various ages and cord blood were deep-sequenced to test whether fetal clonotypes persist. To rule out contamination, replicate twin experiments were performed at different times with different library preparation protocols.

Broader findings and caveats from the paper: Abundant cord blood beta clonotypes had fewer insertions, young adult naive repertoires showed a similar but weaker trend, and memory repertoires showed no such trend. Zero-insertion analyses could be partly confounded by invariant T cells such as MAIT and iNKT, although diverse VJ usage argued against such confounding for most clonotypes. A weaker excess of twin sharing was found in beta out-of-frame sequences because the signal-to-noise ratio was lowered by fewer shared sequences. Because the same donors could not be followed over many years, conclusions were based on cross-sectional statistical analysis. In monozygotic twins, out-of-frame TCR alpha sharing was systematically underestimated by recombination models, although the models agreed with sharing between unrelated individuals. Compared with coincidental sharing between unrelated individuals, out-of-frame TCR alpha sequences shared between twins showed an excess of sequences with low generation probability.

Library generation was performed with 5' RACE. The sequencer was an Illumina HiSeq 2000. Template switching added a universal primer binding site, and the final cDNA carried a unique molecular identifier that allowed TCR cDNA molecules to be counted accurately. Specific primers in the conserved constant-segment region were used to synthesize first-strand cDNA for the TCR alpha and beta chains. Each cDNA library was double barcoded, with a SMART-Mk sample barcode plus Illumina barcodes, to control for contamination. TruSeq adapter sequences, together with Illumina sample barcodes, were added in two successive PCR steps. Sequencing of the TCR alpha and beta cDNA libraries was done on the Illumina HiSeq platform using custom primers. Processing in the source paper ran as follows. Unique molecular identifiers were extracted from raw reads with MiGEC, and CDR3 positions were determined with MiXCR. For each individual, recombination models were inferred using an EM algorithm with the repgenHMM and IGoR tools. The tcR package in R was used for shared clonotype analysis, with sharing normalized by the product of cloneset sizes. To study raw recombination free of thymic and clonal selection effects, out-of-frame nonproductive sequences were analyzed. Through fastp at Q25 and MiXCR, TCRdb rebuilt clones from the public reads, retaining in-frame beta chains. Every CDR3 protein is listed once, alongside the most common genes and DNA of its rows. The V and J calls come from TCRdb's annotation, not from the publication. Recorded for this sample are approximately 600,000 distinct CDR3 sequences; approximately 9.6% of them occurred a single time. The biggest ten clones account for more than 2.5% of the sample.

From the cysteine up to the phenylalanine, the CDR3 has a length of 18 residues. The entry retains the CDR3 DNA only, 54 bases that are in frame from base 1. CDR1 and CDR2 are drawn from the germline V gene: ENHRY, SYGVKD. V is cut back by 3 bases and J by 7 bases, with 12 bases in the junction unmatched. Every donor was a healthy Caucasian. The twin cohort consisted of three pairs of female monozygotic twins, all aged roughly 18 to 29 years. Peripheral blood mononuclear cells were used as the source from which RNA for TCR libraries was isolated. There are a few counts of this clonotype. Its binding antigen is unknown. One base away there is no much larger clone; base qualities are not given. The same sample was also used in a study of yellow fever vaccine responses in identical twins. The second source states: The authors reported that the T cell response to vaccination in identical twins appeared partly convergent and partly personalized. In identical twins, the study followed T cell clones that responded to the vaccine with precision.

The V and J genes are TRBV10-3 and TRBJ2-1; the central 13 bases match TRBD2. This receptor was obtained from a woman under 30 in good health. Sequencing was done on a sample of PBMCs. The nucleotide sequence reads as follows: TGTGCCATCAGTGAATTGGGACTAGCGGGATTTAGGGGGAATGAGCAGTTCTTC. It specifies CAISELGLAGFRGNEQFF.